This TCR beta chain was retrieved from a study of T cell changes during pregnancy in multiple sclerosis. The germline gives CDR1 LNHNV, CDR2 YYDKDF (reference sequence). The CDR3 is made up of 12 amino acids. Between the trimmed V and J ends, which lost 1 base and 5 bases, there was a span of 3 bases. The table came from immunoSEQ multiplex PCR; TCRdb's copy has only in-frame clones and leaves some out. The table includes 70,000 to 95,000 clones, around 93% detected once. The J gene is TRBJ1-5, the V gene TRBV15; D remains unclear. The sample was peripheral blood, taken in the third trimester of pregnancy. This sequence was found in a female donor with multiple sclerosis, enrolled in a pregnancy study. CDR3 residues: CATSRVDQPQHF. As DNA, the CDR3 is TGTGCCACCAGCAGAGTAGATCAGCCCCAGCATTTT. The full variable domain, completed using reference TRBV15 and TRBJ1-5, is DAMVIQNPRYQVTQFGKPVTLSCSQTLNHNVMYWYQQKSSQAPKLLFHYYDKDFNNEADTPDNFQSRRPNTSFCFLDIRSPGLGDTAMYLCATSRVDQPQHFGDGTRLSIL.